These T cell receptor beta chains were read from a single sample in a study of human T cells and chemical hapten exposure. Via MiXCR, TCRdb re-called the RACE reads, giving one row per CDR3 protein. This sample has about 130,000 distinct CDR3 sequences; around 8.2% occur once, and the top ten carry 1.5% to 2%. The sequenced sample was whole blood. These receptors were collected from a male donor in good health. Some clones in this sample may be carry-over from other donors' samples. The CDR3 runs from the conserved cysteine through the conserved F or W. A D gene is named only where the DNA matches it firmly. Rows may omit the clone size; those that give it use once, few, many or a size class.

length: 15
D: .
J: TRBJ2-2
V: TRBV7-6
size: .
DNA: TGTGCCAGCAGCCGAGACTCCTACTATACCGGGGAGCTGTTTTTT
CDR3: CASSRDSYYTGELFF

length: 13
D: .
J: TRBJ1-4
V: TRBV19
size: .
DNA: TGTGCCACTACGGGCGGGGTACATGAAAAACTGTTTTTT
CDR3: CATTGGVHEKLFF

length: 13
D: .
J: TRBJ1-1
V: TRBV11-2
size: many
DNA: TGTGCCAGCAGCTTAGAAGCGTCCCAGGAAGCTTTCTTT
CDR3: CASSLEASQEAFF

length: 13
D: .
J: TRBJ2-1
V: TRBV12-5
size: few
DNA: TGTGCTAGTGGTCCGCTCCTGCTGAATGAGCAGTTCTTC
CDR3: CASGPLLLNEQFF

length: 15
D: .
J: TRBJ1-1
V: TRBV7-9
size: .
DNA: TGTGCCAGCAGCCGAACCCGGACAGTTAACACTGAAGCTTTCTTT
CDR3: CASSRTRTVNTEAFF

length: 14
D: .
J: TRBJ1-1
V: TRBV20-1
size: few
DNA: TGCAGTGCTAGGGAGGGCAGAATGAACACTGAAGCTTTCTTT
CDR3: CSAREGRMNTEAFF

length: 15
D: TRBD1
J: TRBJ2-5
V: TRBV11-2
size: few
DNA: TGTGCCAGCAGCTCCGAGACAGGGGTCCAAGAGACCCAGTACTTC
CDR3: CASSSETGVQETQYF

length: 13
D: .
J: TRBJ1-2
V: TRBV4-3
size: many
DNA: TGCGCCAGCAGCCTTAACCCGGGCACGGAAGTCTCCTTC
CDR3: CASSLNPGTEVSF

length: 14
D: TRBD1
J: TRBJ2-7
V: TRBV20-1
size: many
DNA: TGCAGTGCTTACGGGACAGGGGAACCCTACGAGCAGTACTTC
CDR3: CSAYGTGEPYEQYF

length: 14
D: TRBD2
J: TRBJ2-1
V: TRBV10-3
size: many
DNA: TGTGCCATCAGCGGCGGGAGGCGGGACAATGAGCAGTTCTTC
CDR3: CAISGGRRDNEQFF

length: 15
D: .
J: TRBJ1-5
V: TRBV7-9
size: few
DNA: TGTGCCAGCAGCTTGAAGGGGGGGGACAATCAGCCCCAGCATTTT
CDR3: CASSLKGGDNQPQHF

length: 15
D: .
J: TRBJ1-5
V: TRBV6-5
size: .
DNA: TGTGCCAGCACCTCCCCTGGGGGGTCTGTTCAGCCCCAGCATTTT
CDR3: CASTSPGGSVQPQHF

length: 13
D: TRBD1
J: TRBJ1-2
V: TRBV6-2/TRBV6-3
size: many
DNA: TGTGCCTCATACACAGGGGATCCCTATGGCTACACCTTC
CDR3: CASYTGDPYGYTF

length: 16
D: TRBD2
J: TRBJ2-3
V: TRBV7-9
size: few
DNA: TGTGCCAGCAGCTTGGGGACTAGCGGGGTCACAGATACGCAGTATTTT
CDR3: CASSLGTSGVTDTQYF

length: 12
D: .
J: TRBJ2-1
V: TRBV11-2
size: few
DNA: TGTGCCAGCAGCTTTTTAAGAGATGAGCAGTTCTTC
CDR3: CASSFLRDEQFF

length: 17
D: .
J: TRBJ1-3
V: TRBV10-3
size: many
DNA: TGTGCCATCAGTGAGCTGGGAGGGCCTACTTCTGGAAACACCATATATTTT
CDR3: CAISELGGPTSGNTIYF

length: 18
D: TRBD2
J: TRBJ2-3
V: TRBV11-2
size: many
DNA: TGTGCCAGCAGCTTAGGGCTAGCGGGAGCTATGAGGGAAGATACGCAGTATTTT
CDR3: CASSLGLAGAMREDTQYF

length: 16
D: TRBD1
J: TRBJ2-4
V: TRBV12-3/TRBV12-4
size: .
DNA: TGTGCCAGCAGTTTGGGACAGGGTATGGCCAAAAACATTCAGTACTTC
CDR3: CASSLGQGMAKNIQYF

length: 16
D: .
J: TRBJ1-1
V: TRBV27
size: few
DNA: TGTGCCAGCAGTTTAGGGGGTCGGACACTTAACACTGAAGCTTTCTTT
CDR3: CASSLGGRTLNTEAFF

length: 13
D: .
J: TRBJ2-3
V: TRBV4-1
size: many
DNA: TGCGCCAGCAGCCAAGAACGGGGAGATACGCAGTATTTT
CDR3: CASSQERGDTQYF

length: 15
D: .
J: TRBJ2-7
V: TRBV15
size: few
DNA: TGTGCCACCAGCAGAGATATAGGTGGGGCGGCCGAGCAGTACTTC
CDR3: CATSRDIGGAAEQYF

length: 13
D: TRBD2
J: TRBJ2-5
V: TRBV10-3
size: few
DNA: TGTGCCATCATCCGGACTAGCCGCGAGACCCAGTACTTC
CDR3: CAIIRTSRETQYF

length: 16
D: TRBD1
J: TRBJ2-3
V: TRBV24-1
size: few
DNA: TGTGCCACCAGTGATCCCGGGACAGAAAGCACAGATACGCAGTATTTT
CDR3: CATSDPGTESTDTQYF

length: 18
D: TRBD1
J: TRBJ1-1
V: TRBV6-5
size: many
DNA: TGTGCCAGCAGTTACACCACCGTGGGACAGGGGGAATTCACTGAAGCTTTCTTT
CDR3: CASSYTTVGQGEFTEAFF

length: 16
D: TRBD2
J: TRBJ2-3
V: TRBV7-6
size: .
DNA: TGTGCCAGCAGCTTACTAGCGGGGGAGAGCACAGATACGCAGTATTTT
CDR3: CASSLLAGESTDTQYF

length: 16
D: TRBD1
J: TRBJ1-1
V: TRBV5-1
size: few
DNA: TGCGCCAGCAGCTTGGTGACAGGGGGCGGGAACACTGAAGCTTTCTTT
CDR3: CASSLVTGGGNTEAFF

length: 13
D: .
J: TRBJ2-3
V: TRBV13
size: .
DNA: TGTGCCAGCGTGGAGGGGCTCACAGATACGCAGTATTTT
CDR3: CASVEGLTDTQYF

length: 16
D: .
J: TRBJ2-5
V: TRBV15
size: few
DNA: TGTGCCACCAGCAGTGTCTTGGGTGGTAATCAAGAGACCCAGTACTTC
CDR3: CATSSVLGGNQETQYF

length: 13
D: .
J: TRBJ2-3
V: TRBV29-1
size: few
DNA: TGCAGCGTTGAAGGCAGGCACACAGATACGCAGTATTTT
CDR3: CSVEGRHTDTQYF

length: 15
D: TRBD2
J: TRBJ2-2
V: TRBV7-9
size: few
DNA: TGTGCCAGCAGCTTTAGCCGCGGGGGGACCGGGGAGCTGTTTTTT
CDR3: CASSFSRGGTGELFF

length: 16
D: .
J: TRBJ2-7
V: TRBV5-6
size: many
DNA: TGTGCCAGCAGCGGACTTGTCGGGGTAAAGGAGTACGAGCAGTACTTC
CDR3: CASSGLVGVKEYEQYF

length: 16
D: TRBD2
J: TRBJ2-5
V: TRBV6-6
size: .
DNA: TGTGCCAGCAGTCAACCGAGCGGGAGGGCCCAAGAGACCCAGTACTTC
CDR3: CASSQPSGRAQETQYF

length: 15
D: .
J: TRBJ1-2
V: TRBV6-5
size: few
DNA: TGTGCCAGCAGTTACTCGGACAGCGCTAACTATGGCTACACCTTC
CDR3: CASSYSDSANYGYTF

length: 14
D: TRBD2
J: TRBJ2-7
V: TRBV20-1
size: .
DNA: TGCAGTGCTAGTGCGCGGGAGGGCCCCTACGAGCAGTACTTC
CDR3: CSASAREGPYEQYF

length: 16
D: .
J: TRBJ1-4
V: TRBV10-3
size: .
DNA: TGTGCCATCAGTAAGTCCCTTACAGGGTTCGGCGAAAAACTGTTTTTT
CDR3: CAISKSLTGFGEKLFF

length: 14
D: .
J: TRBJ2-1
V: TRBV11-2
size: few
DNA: TGTGCCAGCAGCTCTGTTGGGAGATCCAATGAGCAGTTCTTC
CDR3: CASSSVGRSNEQFF

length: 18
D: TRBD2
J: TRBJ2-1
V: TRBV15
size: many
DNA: TGTGCCACCAGCAGAGATAGGGCTAGCGGGAGGGCCGGGGATGAGCAGTTCTTC
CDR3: CATSRDRASGRAGDEQFF

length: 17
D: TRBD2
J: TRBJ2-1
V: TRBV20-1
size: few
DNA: TGCAGTGCTAGGGACGCGACAACTAGCGGCGACTACAATGAGCAGTTCTTC
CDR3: CSARDATTSGDYNEQFF

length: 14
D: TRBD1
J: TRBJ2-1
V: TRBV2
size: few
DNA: TGTGCCAGCAAGCCGGGACAGGTCTACAATGAGCAGTTCTTC
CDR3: CASKPGQVYNEQFF

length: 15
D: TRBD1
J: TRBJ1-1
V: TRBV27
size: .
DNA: TGTGCCAGCAGCCCAACCGGGACAGGGGTAACTGAAGCTTTCTTT
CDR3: CASSPTGTGVTEAFF

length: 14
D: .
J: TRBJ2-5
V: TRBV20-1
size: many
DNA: TGCAGTGCCCCAAAGAGCGGTACACAAGAGACCCAGTACTTC
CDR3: CSAPKSGTQETQYF

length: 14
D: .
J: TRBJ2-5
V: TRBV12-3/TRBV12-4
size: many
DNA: TGTGCCAGCAGTTTACTCAGGGGGGAAGAGACCCAGTACTTC
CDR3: CASSLLRGEETQYF

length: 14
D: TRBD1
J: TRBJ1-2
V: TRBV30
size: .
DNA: TGTGCCTGGAGCTTACTCCGGACAGGCTATGGCTACACCTTC
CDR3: CAWSLLRTGYGYTF

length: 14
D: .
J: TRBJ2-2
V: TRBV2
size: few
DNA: TGTGCCAGCAGTGTAGCAGGGAACACCGGGGAGCTGTTTTTT
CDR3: CASSVAGNTGELFF

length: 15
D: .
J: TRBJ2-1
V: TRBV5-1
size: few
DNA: TGCGCCAGCAGCCCCTACGGACTCGCCTACAATGAGCAGTTCTTC
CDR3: CASSPYGLAYNEQFF

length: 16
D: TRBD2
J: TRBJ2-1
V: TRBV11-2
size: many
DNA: TGTGCCAGCAGCAACCTGACTAGCTCCAAAGGTAATGAGCAGTTCTTC
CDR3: CASSNLTSSKGNEQFF

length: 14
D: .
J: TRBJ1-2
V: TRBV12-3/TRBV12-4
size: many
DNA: TGTGCCAGCAGTTTAAGCCGGGGGAAATCGGGCTACACCTTC
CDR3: CASSLSRGKSGYTF

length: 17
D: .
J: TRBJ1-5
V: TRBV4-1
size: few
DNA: TGCGCCAGCAGCCCCTTAAAGGGGAGCTATAGCAATCAGCCCCAGCATTTT
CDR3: CASSPLKGSYSNQPQHF

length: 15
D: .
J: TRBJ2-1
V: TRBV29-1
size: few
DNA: TGCAGCGTTGACCCCCTAGGGAGCTCCTACAATGAGCAGTTCTTC
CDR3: CSVDPLGSSYNEQFF

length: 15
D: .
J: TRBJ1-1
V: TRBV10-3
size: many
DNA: TGTGCCATCAGTGAGTTGGGGCAGGGGAACACTGAAGCTTTCTTT
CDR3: CAISELGQGNTEAFF

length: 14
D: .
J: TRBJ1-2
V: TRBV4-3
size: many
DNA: TGCGCCAGCAGCCCCCAGAGGACCGTCTATGGCTACACCTTC
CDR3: CASSPQRTVYGYTF

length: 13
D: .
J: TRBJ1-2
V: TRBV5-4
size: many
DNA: TGTGCCAGCAGGCTGGATCAGAGACGCGGCTACACCTTC
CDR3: CASRLDQRRGYTF

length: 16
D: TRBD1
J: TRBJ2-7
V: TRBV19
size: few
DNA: TGTGCCAGTAGTCATCGGCCGGGACAGGGGCCCTACGAGCAGTACTTC
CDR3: CASSHRPGQGPYEQYF

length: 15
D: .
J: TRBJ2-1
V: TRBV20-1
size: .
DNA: TGCAGTGCAAGGGGGGGCCCCTATTCCTACAATGAGCAGTTCTTC
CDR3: CSARGGPYSYNEQFF

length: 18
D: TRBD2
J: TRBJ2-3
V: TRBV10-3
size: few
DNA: TGTGCCATCAGTGAGTCCCTTGGGACTAGCGGGAGTCAAGATACGCAGTATTTT
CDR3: CAISESLGTSGSQDTQYF

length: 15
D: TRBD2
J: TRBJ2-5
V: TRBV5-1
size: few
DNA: TGCGCCAGCAGCATCTTACTAGCGGAAGGTGCGACCCAGTACTTC
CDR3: CASSILLAEGATQYF

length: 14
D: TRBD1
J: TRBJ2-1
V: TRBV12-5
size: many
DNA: TGTGCTAGTGGTCCGGGGACAGGGAGAAATGAGCAGTTCTTC
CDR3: CASGPGTGRNEQFF